The 25 T cell receptor beta chains below were found in one sample sequenced in a study of blood T cell repertoires in COVID-19. The assay was immunoSEQ multiplex PCR, and TCRdb's table has in-frame clones only and misses some. The sample holds some 30,000 clones, almost 85% seen once. The sample consisted of peripheral blood. Receptors originate from a man aged 55 to 70 with active COVID-19.

V gene TRBV29-1 combines with J gene TRBJ2-7; 9 bases are a match to TRBD2. CDR1 is SQVTM and CDR2 is ANQGSEA in the germline V gene. The CDR3 runs to 15 residues. After removal of 5 bases from V and 2 bases from J, the junction contained 10 bases not matched to a gene. The CDR3 reads CSVIPIAGVAYEQYF. CDR3 DNA sequence: TGCAGCGTTATACCTATAGCGGGAGTGGCCTACGAGCAGTACTTC.

This chain joins TRBV7-9 and TRBJ1-1; 8 nucleotides align to TRBD1. There are 16 residues in the CDR3. Trimming took 2 bases from V and 4 from J; bases not matched to a gene: 9. Germline V gene lookup returns CDR1 SEHNR and CDR2 FQNEAQ (reference sequence). CDR3 DNA: TGTGCCAGCAGCTTAAGCCAGGGGGCTGCAGGCACTGAAGCTTTCTTT. Residues: CASSLSQGAAGTEAFF.

CDR3 sequence: CASSVGGELGSKQYV. CDR3 nucleotide sequence: TGTGCCAGCAGCGTAGGAGGAGAACTCGGGAGTAAGCAGTACGTC. This sequence joins TRBV9 and TRBJ2-7; weak D call: TRBD2 (6 bases). CDR1 is SGDLS, CDR2 YYNGEE, per germline. The ends were cut back, 0 bases at V and 8 bases at J, with 18 bases in the middle. The CDR3 runs to 15 residues.

The CDR3 DNA is TGTGCCTGGACGTTAGCGGGAGGGCCTATTGAGCAGTTCTTC. Residues: CAWTLAGGPIEQFF. The V gene is TRBV30, the J gene TRBJ2-1, with 11 bases matching TRBD2. Germline V gene data show CDR1 as GTSNPN and CDR2 as SVGIG (reference sequence). Trimming at V came to 4 bases and at J to 9 bases, leaving 8 bases not matched to a gene. This CDR3 region has 14 residues.

This chain joins TRBV13 and TRBJ2-1, with 7 bases matching TRBD2. The CDR3 runs 18 residues. Trimming took 1 base from V and 1 from J; bases not matched to a gene: 10. Per the germline V gene, CDR1 is PRHDT and CDR2 is FYEKMQ (reference sequence). CDR3 nucleotides: TGTGCCAGCAGCTTAGTTGGTACGCGGGAGAGGTCCTACAATGAGCAGTTCTTC. It codes for CASSLVGTRERSYNEQFF. The full variable domain, completed using reference TRBV13 and TRBJ2-1, is AAGVIQSPRHLIKEKRETATLKCYPIPRHDTVYWYQQGPGQDPQFLISFYEKMQSDKGSIPDRFSAQQFSDYHSELNMSSLELGDSALYFCASSLVGTRERSYNEQFFGPGTRLTVL.

The chain recombines TRBV19 with TRBJ2-2; 8 nucleotides align to TRBD1. The CDR3 extends over 16 amino acids. V dropped 5 bases and J dropped 8; count of bases not matched to a gene: 13. Germline CDR1 is LNHDA and CDR2 is SQIVND (reference sequence). In DNA, the CDR3 is TGTGCCAGTAGTCCTGTGGGCCAGGGGGCCAGGGGGGAGCTGTTTTTT. As protein: CASSPVGQGARGELFF.

This clone was found once. The chain combines TRBV27 with TRBJ1-5; 10 positions match TRBD1. This CDR3 contains 18 residues. The germline V gene has CDR1 MNHEY and CDR2 SMNVEV (reference sequence). The V and J ends lost 2 bases and 0 bases, in that order; junction bases with no gene match: 7. The CDR3 region is CASSLGGTGVFSNQPQHF. DNA for the CDR3: TGTGCCAGCAGTTTAGGGGGGACAGGGGTTTTTAGCAATCAGCCCCAGCATTTT.

In its sample, this clone was seen once. This chain joins TRBV6-1 and TRBJ2-3, with D unresolved. Per germline, CDR1 MNHNS and CDR2 SASEGT. V was shortened by 3 bases and J by 3 bases, with 10 bases between the two germline ends. CDR3 length: 14 amino acids. CDR3 protein: CASSDMGPTDTQYF. As DNA, the CDR3 is TGTGCCAGCAGTGATATGGGCCCAACAGATACGCAGTATTTT.

The CDR3 reads CASSTRDRVSEAFF. CDR3 in DNA: TGTGCCAGTAGTACCCGGGACAGGGTCTCTGAAGCTTTCTTT. This chain connects TRBV19 to TRBJ1-1; 9 positions agree with TRBD1. Trimming cost V 4 bases and J 6 bases; bases outside gene matches: 6. The CDR3 extends over 14 amino acids. The germline V gene has CDR1 LNHDA and CDR2 SQIVND (reference sequence).

The chain combines TRBV7-9 with TRBJ1-4; D remains unclear. The CDR3 sequence is 16 residues long. Germline CDR1 reads SEHNR; CDR2 reads FQNEAQ (reference sequence). The V end was cut by 1 base, the J end by 0 bases, with 9 bases between. DNA of the CDR3: TGTGCCAGCAGCTTAGACAGATTTGCAACTAATGAAAAACTGTTTTTT. This gives the protein CASSLDRFATNEKLFF.

V and J are TRBV9 and TRBJ2-1, with 7 nucleotides matching TRBD2. The CDR3 runs 16 residues. Unmatched junction bases numbered 8, after V lost 2 bases and J lost 3 bases. Germline lookup yields CDR1 SGDLS and CDR2 YYNGEE. The CDR3 DNA follows: TGTGCCAGCAGCGTGACCTCTAGCGGCCACTACAATGAGCAGTTCTTC. This translates into CASSVTSSGHYNEQFF.

The chain recombines TRBV19 with TRBJ1-2, with 9 positions matching TRBD1. V lost 5 bases and J lost 2; bases outside the gene matches: 6. The germline CDR1 and CDR2 sequences are LNHDA and SQIVND (reference sequence). The CDR3 is 15 amino acids. The CDR3 protein is CASSLTGQGNYGYTF. Written as DNA, the CDR3 is TGTGCCAGTAGTTTAACCGGACAGGGGAACTATGGCTACACCTTC.

This chain connects TRBV9 to TRBJ2-7; TRBD2 aligns across 11 bases. V shed 4 bases and J 6 bases; nucleotides not matched to a gene: 9. The germline V gene encodes CDR1 SGDLS and CDR2 YYNGEE. The CDR3 is made up of 15 amino acids. The CDR3 is CASSSLAGGLGEQYF. As DNA, the CDR3 is TGTGCCAGCAGCTCTCTAGCGGGAGGTTTAGGCGAGCAGTACTTC.

The gene calls are TRBV20-1 and TRBJ2-7; possible D gene TRBD2, 5 bases. V lost 6 bases and J 6 bases, leaving 12 bases between the germline ends. The CDR3 runs to 11 residues. Germline V gene data show CDR1 as DFQATT and CDR2 as SNEGSKA (reference sequence). The CDR3 reads CSAKLVPEQYF. The CDR3 DNA is TGCAGTGCGAAACTAGTCCCCGAGCAGTACTTC.

This clone came up a few times. The V call is TRBV7-9, the J call TRBJ2-2; 9 bases agree with TRBD2. CDR1 is SEHNR and CDR2 is FQNEAQ in the germline V gene (reference sequence). Unmatched junction bases numbered 6, after V lost 5 bases and J lost 5 bases. The CDR3 covers 15 residues. The CDR3 protein is CASSTTSGWTGELFF. The CDR3 DNA sequence: TGTGCCAGCAGCACAACTAGCGGGTGGACCGGGGAGCTGTTTTTT.

The chain carries TRBV6-5 and TRBJ2-7; D not certain. Germline values: CDR1 MNHEY, CDR2 SVGAGI. The germline V and J ends were trimmed by 0 bases and 0 bases, with 6 bases remaining between them. This CDR3 spans 14 amino acids. The CDR3 DNA sequence: TGTGCCAGCAGTTACTCCCGGAGCTCCTACGAGCAGTACGTC. This codes for CASSYSRSSYEQYV.

The table lists this clone with a count of one. This chain joins TRBV20-1 and TRBJ2-1; D possibly corresponds to TRBD1 (5 bases). The V end was cut by 3 bases, the J end by 7 bases, with 13 bases between. The CDR3 spans 13 residues. From germline, CDR1 is DFQATT and CDR2 SNEGSKA (reference sequence). Written as DNA, the CDR3 is TGCAGTGCTAGTTTAGCTAAGGGGAATGAGCAGTTCTTC. Encoded protein: CSASLAKGNEQFF.

The chain uses TRBV27 and TRBJ2-3; weak D call: TRBD2 (6 bases). The CDR3 is 17 residues long. V was pared by 6 bases and J by 0 bases, with 19 bases between. The germline V gene encodes CDR1 MNHEY and CDR2 SMNVEV (reference sequence). In DNA form, the CDR3 reads TGTGCCAGCAGGGGTCTTCGTATCGGGGGTAGCACAGATACGCAGTATTTT. Encoded protein: CASRGLRIGGSTDTQYF.

This clone occurred a few times. The genes are TRBV9 and TRBJ2-7, with TRBD1 identical over 8 bases. The CDR3 spans 15 residues. From germline, CDR1 is SGDLS and CDR2 YYNGEE. Losses at the gene ends were 4 bases for V and 2 bases for J; bases not matched to a gene: 8. DNA of the CDR3: TGTGCCAGCAGCTTCGGACAGGGCTCGCCCTACGAGCAGTACTTC. Protein: CASSFGQGSPYEQYF.

The rearrangement joins TRBV9 to TRBJ2-1, with TRBD1 as a possible D gene (5 bases). The CDR3 has 17 residues. Trimming pared 3 bases from V and 6 bases from J, leaving 22 bases between. From germline, CDR1 is SGDLS and CDR2 YYNGEE. The CDR3 is CASSALIDRASGNEQFF. The CDR3 DNA sequence: TGTGCCAGCAGCGCCTTAATAGACAGAGCATCGGGCAATGAGCAGTTCTTC.

This sequence joins TRBV7-3 and TRBJ2-1, with D possibly TRBD2 on 5 matching bases. Germline CDR1 and CDR2: SGHTA and FQGTGA. This CDR3 is built from 15 residues. V lost 5 bases, J lost 2 bases, and 13 bases lay in between. This CDR3 reads CASSTGGGPYNEQFF. Written as DNA, the CDR3 is TGTGCCAGCAGCACCGGAGGCGGGCCCTACAATGAGCAGTTCTTC.

This chain joins TRBV7-6 and TRBJ2-2; TRBD2 is a possible D gene (5 bases). This CDR3 is 16 amino acids long. With 1 base removed from V and 4 bases from J, the gap between germline ends came to 13 bases. CDR1 and CDR2 (germline): SGHVS, FNYEAQ. The CDR3 region is CASSLDPGNPTGELFF. The CDR3, as DNA: TGTGCCAGCAGCTTAGATCCGGGGAATCCCACCGGGGAGCTGTTTTTT. The variable domain in full, completed from reference TRBV7-6 and TRBJ2-2, reads GAGVSQSPRYKVTKRGQDVALRCDPISGHVSLYWYRQALGQGPEFLTYFNYEAQQDKSGLPNDRFSAERPEGSISTLTIQRTEQRDSAMYRCASSLDPGNPTGELFFGEGSRLTVL.

The rearrangement uses TRBV11-2 and TRBJ2-2; a possible D gene is TRBD2 (6 bases). The V end was cut by 5 bases, the J end by 4 bases, with 11 bases between. The CDR3 covers 14 residues. Germline V lookup: CDR1 SGHAT, CDR2 FQNNGV. The CDR3 sequence is CASSLWRATGELFF. CDR3 sequence (DNA): TGTGCCAGCAGCCTTTGGAGGGCCACCGGGGAGCTGTTTTTT.

The CDR3, as DNA: TGTGCCAGCAGCTTGGTTAGCGGGATTAGCAATGAGCAGTTCTTC. Its translation: CASSLVSGISNEQFF. This rearrangement joins TRBV5-6 to TRBJ2-1; TRBD2 matches 8 bases. The V and J ends lost 0 bases and 6 bases, in that order; junction bases with no gene match: 5. The V gene's germline CDR1 is SGHDT and CDR2 YYEEEE. The CDR3 consists of 15 residues.

The V call is TRBV3-1 (or the pseudogene TRBV3-2), the J call TRBJ2-2; no definite D call. Germline CDR1 LGHDT, CDR2 YNNKEL (reference sequence). The CDR3 is made up of 12 amino acids. With 6 bases removed from V and 6 bases from J, the gap between germline ends came to 8 bases. This CDR3 is CASRRSPGELFF. The DNA of the CDR3 is TGTGCCAGCAGGCGGAGCCCCGGGGAGCTGTTTTTT.